In this sample, the clone carrying this T cell receptor (beta chain) turned up a few times. Its matching antigen is unknown. The CDR3 has 11 residues. Germline assignment: CDR1 SQVTM and CDR2 ANQGSEA. V was clipped by 4 bases and J by 12 bases, with 14 bases between them. The sample originates from a study of T-cell memory formation after mild COVID-19. Study observations and caveats: The authors left the SARS-CoV-2 specificity of second-wave clones peaking on day 37 unconfirmed. CD4+ contracting clones lay mainly in CM and EM, CD8+ ones in EMRA.

5'RACE primed at constant segments yielded TCR alpha and TCR beta cDNA libraries bearing sample barcodes and UMIs. Each CDR3 protein is one row after TCRdb ran MiXCR on the 5' RACE reads. The table has approximately 240,000 distinct CDR3 sequences, 15% to 20% seen once. Sequenced sample: PBMCs or a T cell subset sorted from them (not recorded which). The rearrangement links TRBV29-1 to TRBJ2-3; maybe TRBD2 (7 bases). This clonotype was obtained from a man aged 18 to 29 who had mild COVID-19 (a few samples of this study predate the infection). Cell type and time point are not known. The CDR3 loop reads CSVAPGGRQYF. For the CDR3, the DNA is TGCAGCGTTGCCCCCGGGGGGCGTCAGTATTTT.